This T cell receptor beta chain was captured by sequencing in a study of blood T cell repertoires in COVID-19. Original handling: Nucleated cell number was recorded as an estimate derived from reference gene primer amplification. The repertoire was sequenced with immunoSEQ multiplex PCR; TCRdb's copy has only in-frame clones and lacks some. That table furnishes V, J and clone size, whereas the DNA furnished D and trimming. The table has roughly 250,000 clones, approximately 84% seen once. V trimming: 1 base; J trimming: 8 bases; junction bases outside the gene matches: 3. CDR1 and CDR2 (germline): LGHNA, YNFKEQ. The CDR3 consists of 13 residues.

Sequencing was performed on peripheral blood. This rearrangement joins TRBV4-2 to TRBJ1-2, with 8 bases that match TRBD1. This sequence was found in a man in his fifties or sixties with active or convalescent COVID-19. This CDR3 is CASSQAGGAGYTF. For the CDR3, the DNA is TGTGCCAGCAGCCAAGCAGGGGGCGCGGGCTACACCTTC.